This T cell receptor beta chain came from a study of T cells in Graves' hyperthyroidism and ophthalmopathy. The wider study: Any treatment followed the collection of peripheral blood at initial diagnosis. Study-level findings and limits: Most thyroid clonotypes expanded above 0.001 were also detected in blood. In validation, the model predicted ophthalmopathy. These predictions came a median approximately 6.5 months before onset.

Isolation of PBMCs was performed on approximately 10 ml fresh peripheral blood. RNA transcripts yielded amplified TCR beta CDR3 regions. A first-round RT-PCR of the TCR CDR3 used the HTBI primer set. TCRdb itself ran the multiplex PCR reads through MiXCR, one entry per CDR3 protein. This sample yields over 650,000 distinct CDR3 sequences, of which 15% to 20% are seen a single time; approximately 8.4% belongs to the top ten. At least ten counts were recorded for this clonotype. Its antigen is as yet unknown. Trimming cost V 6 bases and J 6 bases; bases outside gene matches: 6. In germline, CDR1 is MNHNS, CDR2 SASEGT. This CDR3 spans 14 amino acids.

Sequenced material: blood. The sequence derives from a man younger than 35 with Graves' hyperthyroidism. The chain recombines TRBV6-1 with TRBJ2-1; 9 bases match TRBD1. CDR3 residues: CASSRDREFNEQFF. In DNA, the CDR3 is TGTGCCAGCAGCCGGGACAGGGAATTCAATGAGCAGTTCTTC.